These 22 T cell receptor beta chains were sequenced from one sample in a study of post-analysis software for immune sequencing data. Study results and caveats: About 5 TRBV segments (TRBV5-6, TRBV5-1 and TRBV20-1 among them) occurred more frequently in patients than in controls.

Their antigens are not known. Unique molecular identifiers featured in each of the TCR beta cDNA libraries. TCRdb re-derived calls from the PCR reads in MiXCR, one entry per CDR3 protein. In the table there are roughly 700,000 distinct CDR3 sequences, around 27% of which are singletons. Sequencing was performed on blood. The receptors originated from a girl between 10 and 17 years old with multiple sclerosis.

The rearrangement joins TRBV12-3 or TRBV12-4 to TRBJ2-4; 12 bases are a match to TRBD2. Near its end, the DNA agrees better with TRBJ2-5, so the J call may be wrong. This CDR3 spans 15 amino acids. The CDR3 sequence: CASRLNGLAGETQYF. For the CDR3, the DNA is TGTGCCAGCAGACTCAACGGACTAGCGGGGGAGACCCAGTACTTC.

For this clonotype: A junction end diverges from the germline sequence, so it may reflect a read error. The V gene is TRBV18, the J gene TRBJ2-1, with 9 nucleotides matching TRBD1. This CDR3 spans 15 amino acids. Germline loops: CDR1 KGHSH, CDR2 LQKENI. The CDR3 DNA reads as TGTGCCAGCTCCCCACGGGACAGGGTCGGCAATGAGCAGTTCTTC. Translating gives CASSPRDRVGNEQFF.

The chain recombines TRBV12-3 or TRBV12-4 with TRBJ1-2; weak D call: TRBD1 (5 bases). The length of the CDR3 is 16 residues. V was shortened by 2 bases and J by 6 bases, with 19 bases between the two germline ends. CDR3 nucleotide sequence: TGTGCCAGCAGTTTACTCACGCGGAGAGGGGAAGATGGCTACACCTTC. Encoded protein: CASSLLTRRGEDGYTF.

This chain links TRBV28 with TRBJ1-2; D remains ambiguous. Germline CDR1 and CDR2: MDHEN and SYDVKM. The CDR3 consists of 15 residues. The germline V and J ends were trimmed by 5 bases and 3 bases, with 16 bases remaining between them. As DNA, the CDR3 is TGTGCCAGCAGTCCATGGGGAGTTGGGGACTATGGCTACACCTTC. Its translation is CASSPWGVGDYGYTF.

V and J are TRBV2 and TRBJ2-5, with D possibly TRBD2 on 6 matching bases. V lost 5 bases and J 7 bases, leaving 17 bases between the germline ends. This CDR3 contains 14 residues. CDR1 and CDR2 (germline): SNHLY, FYNNEI. CDR3 loop: CASSQRPEGGTQYF. The CDR3 nucleotides are TGTGCCAGCAGTCAAAGGCCGGAGGGAGGGACCCAGTACTTC.

This clonotype appeared a few times. The V gene is TRBV6-4, the J gene TRBJ2-6; no definite D call. The germline V gene encodes CDR1 MRHNA and CDR2 SNTAGT. Trimming cost V 6 bases and J 3 bases, with 12 bases left between them. The CDR3 is 15 residues long. The CDR3 sequence: CASSPERFGANVLTF. CDR3 bases: TGTGCCAGCAGCCCTGAACGCTTTGGGGCCAACGTCCTGACTTTC.

V gene TRBV27 combines with J gene TRBJ2-1; TRBD2 matches 10 bases. Germline CDR1 MNHEY, CDR2 SMNVEV (reference sequence). J was trimmed by 10 bases and V by 2 bases; bases with no gene match: 11. The CDR3 is 16 residues long. The CDR3 sequence: CASSLLAGATSYEQFF. CDR3 DNA: TGTGCCAGCAGTTTACTAGCGGGAGCAACCTCCTACGAGCAGTTCTTC.

This clonotype appeared a few times. The chain combines TRBV27 with TRBJ2-7, with 9 bases lining up with TRBD1. The CDR3 length is 15 residues. V shed 4 bases, J shed 4 bases, and the junction held 8 bases outside the gene matches. In germline, CDR1 is MNHEY, CDR2 SMNVEV (reference sequence). CDR3 DNA sequence: TGTGCCAGCAGTTCATACGTGGGACAGGGTTACGAGCAGTACTTC. Its protein is CASSSYVGQGYEQYF.

The chain recombines TRBV20-1 with TRBJ2-1; 9 nucleotides agree with TRBD2. CDR3 size: 19 residues. The V and J ends lost 2 bases and 0 bases, in that order; junction bases with no gene match: 14. Germline values: CDR1 DFQATT, CDR2 SNEGSKA (reference sequence). The CDR3 DNA follows: TGCAGTGCTAGACAAGATTTTAGCGGGGGCCCTTCCTCCTACAATGAGCAGTTCTTC. Residues: CSARQDFSGGPSSYNEQFF.

Points on this clonotype: A read error may explain this, as a much larger clone is one base away. This chain connects TRBV29-1 to TRBJ1-2; D might be TRBD1 (5 bases). Trimming pared 0 bases from V and 7 bases from J, leaving 6 bases between. The germline V gene has CDR1 SQVTM and CDR2 ANQGSEA. This CDR3 is 11 amino acids long. CDR3 nucleotide sequence: TGCAGCGTTGAAGATAGGGGTGGCTACACCTTC. This translates into CSVEDRGGYTF.

The chain combines TRBV27 with TRBJ2-7, with 10 bases matching TRBD2. The CDR3 length is 14 residues. The trim removed 5 bases at V and 6 bases at J, leaving 7 bases unmatched. CDR1 and CDR2 (germline): MNHEY, SMNVEV (reference sequence). CDR3 bases: TGTGCCAGCAGTCGAGCGGGGGGGACGCGCGAGCAGTACTTC. Protein product: CASSRAGGTREQYF.

The V and J genes are TRBV7-2 and TRBJ2-4; 13 bases map to TRBD2. The CDR3 contains 16 residues. V shed 5 bases and J 9 bases; nucleotides not matched to a gene: 10. Per germline, CDR1 SGHTA and CDR2 FQGNSA. CDR3: CASSGSTSGRWRIQYF. The CDR3 DNA reads TGTGCCAGCAGCGGGTCGACTAGCGGGAGGTGGCGCATTCAGTACTTC.

Regarding this clonotype: At one end the junction does not follow the germline gene, possibly because of a read error. The chain employs TRBV4-3 and TRBJ1-6, with a tentative D call TRBD1 (6 bases). The CDR3 contains 17 residues. The V gene's germline CDR1 is LGHNA and CDR2 YSLEER. CDR3 residues: CAGSQEWRGAVGSPLHF. The CDR3, as DNA: TGCGCCGGCAGCCAAGAATGGAGGGGGGCCGTAGGTTCACCCCTCCACTTT.

This chain joins TRBV7-2 and TRBJ2-3, with D uncertain. CDR1 and CDR2 (germline): SGHTA, FQGNSA. The V and J ends lost 3 bases and 2 bases respectively, with 9 bases between them. The CDR3 loop spans 14 amino acids. The CDR3 DNA follows: TGTGCCAGCAGCTTGGCACAGTCCACAGATACGCAGTATTTT. Translating it yields CASSLAQSTDTQYF.

Only a few counts were recorded for this clonotype. A junction end diverges from the germline sequence, so it may reflect a read error. The chain has TRBV7-7 and TRBJ2-5; perhaps TRBD2 as D (5 bases). CDR3 length equals 17 residues. Germline V gene data show CDR1 as SSHAT and CDR2 as FNYEAQ (reference sequence). The CDR3 region is CASSLGLPTTTPETQYF. CDR3 coding DNA: TGTGCTAGCAGCTTAGGGCTTCCGACTACCACCCCGGAGACCCAGTACTTC.

This rearrangement joins TRBV20-1 to TRBJ1-4; D not certain. The CDR3 loop spans 16 amino acids. Germline loops: CDR1 DFQATT, CDR2 SNEGSKA (reference sequence). V lost 1 base to trimming and J lost 7 bases, with 19 bases between them. The chain's CDR3 is CSARVSLGREGEKLFF. The CDR3 bases are TGCAGTGCTAGAGTTTCCTTAGGTAGGGAGGGTGAAAAACTGTTTTTT.

With respect to this clonotype: At one of its ends the junction is not consistent with the germline gene, which may arise from a read error. The chain has TRBV5-1 and TRBJ2-1; 11 bases line up with TRBD2. CDR1 SGHRS and CDR2 YFSETQ come from the germline V gene. The CDR3 runs 13 residues. CDR3 nucleotides: TGCGCCGGCAGCTTCGGGACTAGCGGAGATCAGTTCTTC. Translating gives CAGSFGTSGDQFF.

V usage is TRBV3-1 and J usage is TRBJ1-2; weak D call: TRBD1 (6 bases). V was trimmed by 5 bases and J by 8 bases, leaving 15 bases between them. The CDR3 has 13 residues. Germline CDR1 and CDR2: LGHDT and YNNKEL (reference sequence). The CDR3 loop reads CASSATGRRGYTF. CDR3 DNA: TGTGCCAGCAGCGCGACAGGTCGGCGGGGCTACACCTTC.

Of note for this clonotype: The CDR3 does not end in the conserved phenylalanine or tryptophan, so this is likely a read error. No DNA is shown, since the ends of the CDR3 on it are uncertain; the CDR3 is the one TCRdb lists. This sequence joins TRBV28 and TRBJ2-3. The germline gives CDR1 MDHEN, CDR2 SYDVKM. A total of 14 residues make up the CDR3, ends included. The CDR3 loop is CASSFARSSYGQYV.

This clonotype was seen more than once but under ten times. This chain connects TRBV5-6 to TRBJ2-5; 9 nucleotides agree with TRBD1. Germline-derived CDR1 and CDR2 are SGHDT and YYEEEE. The CDR3 has 15 residues. V lost 4 bases, J lost 5 bases, and 9 bases stayed unmatched. This CDR3 is CASSTSGQGLETQYF. The CDR3 nucleotides read TGTGCCAGCAGCACCTCGGGACAGGGCTTGGAGACCCAGTACTTC. Together with reference TRBV5-6 and TRBJ2-5, the CDR3 gives the full variable domain: DAGVTQSPTHLIKTRGQQVTLRCSPKSGHDTVSWYQQALGQGPQFIFQYYEEEERQRGNFPDRFSGHQFPNYSSELNVNALLLGDSALYLCASSTSGQGLETQYFGPGTRLLVL.

The V gene is TRBV7-9, the J gene TRBJ2-3; 12 bases fit TRBD2. The CDR3 has 18 residues. Per the germline V gene, CDR1 is SEHNR and CDR2 is FQNEAQ (reference sequence). Trimming at V came to 0 bases and at J to 1 base, leaving 5 bases not matched to a gene. The CDR3 DNA reads as TGTGCCAGCAGCTTAGCGCTTAGGACTAGCGGGGGCACAGATACGCAGTATTTT. This translates into CASSLALRTSGGTDTQYF.

This sequence joins TRBV6-2 or TRBV6-3 and TRBJ1-1, with D perhaps TRBD1 (5 bases). Germline lookup yields CDR1 MNHEY and CDR2 SVGEGT. CDR3 length equals 13 residues. V gave up 9 bases and J gave up 0 bases, with 11 bases separating them. CDR3 amino acids: CASWDGLNTEAFF. Here the CDR3 DNA reads TGTGCCAGTTGGGACGGGCTGAACACTGAAGCTTTCTTT.